This record concerns one TCR beta chain sequence. It has no known antigen specificity. The input lacks base qualities; no much larger clone sits a single base away. The data originate from a study of PD-L1 blockade in urothelial cancer (dated by TCRdb to the late 2010s). As for the study more broadly: All patients started therapy in the mid-2010s and received atezolizumab 1,200 mg intravenously every 3 weeks. Blood samples were analyzed at 3 weeks after treatment start (second dose) and at 6 weeks after treatment start. Blood samples yielded a median of roughly 140,000 T cells and tens of thousands of unique TCRs, with median clonality around 0.084. In the same patients, whole exome sequencing and RNA sequencing of pretreatment tumors were performed in addition to TCR sequencing. Durable clinical benefit was defined as progression-free survival longer than 6 months, and TCR features were also tested against progression-free and overall survival. About 85% of the 29 patients were males with bladder-origin urothelial cancer, and about two thirds of the roughly 30 reported a prior smoking history. The study was an exploratory multi-omic analysis of somatic, immune and clinical correlates of response to PD-L1 blockade with atezolizumab in urothelial cancer. Patients had an ECOG performance status of 0 or 1 and had received between 0 and 3 prior chemotherapy regimens. Durable clinical benefit was achieved by nine patients but not by the remaining 20. Under 30 patients had pretreatment blood TCR-seq, roughly 24 had at least one posttreatment blood collection, and roughly 24 had tumor TCR-seq. Pretreatment tumor samples, along with matched peripheral blood serially collected before and after atezolizumab treatment, were subjected to TCR sequencing. General study outcomes and caveats: Because the sample size was small (n of about 27) and many exploratory analyses were performed, the results are intended to be hypothesis-generating. A pretreatment peripheral blood TCR clonality below the median was linked to improved progression-free and overall survival. Patients with durable benefit showed greater expansion of tumor-associated TCR clones in peripheral blood 3 weeks after starting treatment (n of about 22, p = 0.022).

The time point label corresponds to: peripheral blood 6 weeks after treatment start. The cohort included roughly 30 patients with locally advanced or metastatic urothelial carcinoma who were treated at Memorial Sloan Kettering on a trial protocol. Peripheral blood mononuclear cells were collected pretreatment and during treatment, with between 1 and 8 total time points per patient. The Qiagen DNeasy Blood extraction kit was used to purify genomic DNA from total PBMCs and tumor samples. Collected pretreatment and during treatment, PBMCs were isolated and stored as previously described. Synthetic TCR analog templates were spiked into each PCR to estimate absolute template abundance from read counts. Using the immunoSEQ assay, TCRbeta CDR3 regions were amplified from genomic DNA with bias-controlled V and J gene primers. Sequencing of rearranged TCRbeta segments was done at approximately 20X coverage. In the original analysis: Clustering was used to correct sequencing errors, and CDR3s were annotated against IMGT to assign V, D and J genes. Downstream analyses used only productive TCRbeta rearrangements, leaving out any out-of-frame or stop-codon sequences. Clonality was computed as one minus Shannon entropy normalized by the log of the number of unique productive sequences. Fisher's exact test with Benjamini-Hochberg correction, using a cutoff of adjusted p below 0.01, was how clones that differed between time points or between blood and tumor were identified. TCRdb took over this immuneACCESS table, retaining in-frame rearrangements with V and J assigned. Such tables are incomplete; in checked studies, under half of the missing clones stem from an unresolved V gene, and the remainder is unexplained. V and J calls and clone size are as listed in that table; D and trimming were resolved from the DNA. The sample table contains about 50,000 clones; only one count was recorded for approximately 85% of them. The ten largest clonotypes hold approximately 1.8% of the sample.

The CDR3 runs 14 residues from the cysteine to the phenylalanine. The DNA shown is the 42-base CDR3, in frame from base 1. The germline V and J ends show losses of 5 bases and 4 bases respectively, and no gene match explains 3 bases of the junction. CDR1 and CDR2 are drawn from the germline V gene: ENHRY, SYGVKD. Here the sequenced sample was PBMCs, taken around atezolizumab (anti-PD-L1) treatment. This TCR came from a man between 50 and 59 years old with urothelial cancer. The chain links TRBV10-3 with TRBJ1-5, and 9 bases in between align with TRBD1. The DNA reads TGTGCCATCAGTTCGGGACAGGGAAATCAGCCCCAGCATTTT. Its product reads: CAISSGQGNQPQHF.